This T cell receptor beta chain was identified during a study of monozygotic twins with inflammatory bowel disease. Study-level points and caveats: Evidence failed to back one strong IBD-linked signal or clonotype. Healthy twins showed more clonotype sharing with others than IBD patients, especially patients with disease activity.

With respect to this clonotype: What it binds is not known.

This CDR3 has 14 amino acids. Per the germline V gene, CDR1 is SGHDT and CDR2 is YYEEEE. A total RNA quantity of about 4,000 ng went into each TCR library. Using the 5' RACE reads, TCRdb records one entry per CDR3 protein without DNA. The listing records roughly 170,000 distinct CDR3 sequences. The source material was blood. This chain uses TRBV5-6 with TRBJ2-6; TCRdb's D call of TRBD2 is untestable without DNA. The TCR sequence derives from a human donor with ulcerative colitis or Crohn's disease, or a healthy co-twin of an affected twin (not recorded which). CDR3 sequence reads: CASSRGSGANVLTF.